These T cell receptor beta chains were read from a single sample in a study of blood T cell repertoires in COVID-19. Assay: immunoSEQ multiplex PCR; the TCRdb copy retains only in-frame clones and omits some. Here the sample spans fewer than 200,000 clones, around 90% being singletons. Sample: peripheral blood. These receptors all stem from a man in his sixties with acute or convalescent COVID-19. Both conserved end residues are part of each CDR3. D genes are given only for firm matches. Clone size appears in some rows only: once, few, many, or a class for an expanded clone.

TRBV7-8,.,TRBJ2-7,.,CASSFGVQNYEQYF,TGTGCCAGCAGCTTCGGCGTACAGAACTACGAGCAGTACTTC
TRBV18,TRBD1,TRBJ1-6,.,CASSPSWTGTDNSPLHF,TGTGCCAGCTCACCAAGTTGGACAGGGACCGATAATTCACCCCTCCACTTT
TRBV29-1,.,TRBJ1-1,.,CSVGNRQNTEAFF,TGCAGCGTGGGCAATCGACAGAACACTGAAGCTTTCTTT
TRBV6-1,.,TRBJ2-1,.,CASSDLGTFGGNEQFF,TGTGCCAGCAGTGACCTGGGGACCTTCGGGGGCAATGAGCAGTTCTTC
TRBV5-1,TRBD1,TRBJ2-5,.,CASGNTGGVETQYF,TGCGCCAGCGGGAATACAGGGGGCGTTGAGACCCAGTACTTC
TRBV4-1,.,TRBJ2-7,.,CASSQDQGFYEQYF,TGCGCCAGCAGCCAAGATCAGGGGTTCTACGAGCAGTACTTC
TRBV24-1,TRBD2,TRBJ2-1,.,CATSDGTSGTTEQFF,TGTGCCACCAGTGATGGGACTAGCGGGACTACTGAGCAGTTCTTC
TRBV30,.,TRBJ1-2,.,CAWRTQGTYGYTF,TGTGCCTGGAGAACCCAGGGTACCTATGGCTACACCTTC
TRBV3-1/TRBV3-2,TRBD2,TRBJ2-5,.,CASSHSGLAGGETQYF,TGTGCCAGCAGCCACTCAGGACTAGCGGGGGGAGAGACCCAGTACTTC
TRBV2,TRBD2,TRBJ2-7,.,CASSELAGEGYEQYF,TGTGCCAGCAGTGAGCTAGCGGGAGAAGGGTACGAGCAGTACTTC
TRBV19,TRBD1,TRBJ1-4,.,CASSIRGGFEKLFF,TGTGCCAGTAGTATAAGAGGGGGCTTTGAAAAACTGTTTTTT
TRBV6-6,TRBD1,TRBJ1-5,.,CASRNTGDQPQHF,TGTGCCAGCAGAAACACAGGGGATCAGCCCCAGCATTTT
TRBV18,.,TRBJ2-6,.,CASSPETYRVSGANVLTF,TGTGCCAGCTCACCCGAGACTTACAGGGTTTCTGGGGCCAACGTCCTGACTTTC
TRBV5-6,.,TRBJ1-2,.,CASSLLANYGYTF,TGTGCCAGCAGCTTGCTCGCTAACTATGGCTACACCTTC
TRBV11-2,.,TRBJ1-3,.,CASSLDRQGDIYSGNTIYF,TGTGCCAGCAGCTTAGATCGTCAAGGGGATATTTACTCTGGAAACACCATATATTTT
TRBV13,TRBD1,TRBJ1-4,.,CASRLTGGNEKLFF,TGTGCCAGCAGATTGACAGGGGGGAATGAAAAACTGTTTTTT
TRBV24-1,TRBD2,TRBJ2-7,.,CATSDRRASGSYEQYF,TGTGCCACCAGTGACCGGCGCGCTAGCGGGAGCTACGAGCAGTACTTC
TRBV27,.,TRBJ2-1,.,CASSFTRGEQFF,TGTGCCAGCAGTTTCACCCGCGGGGAGCAGTTCTTC
TRBV9,.,TRBJ2-6,.,CASSVAGRDREAGANVLTF,TGTGCCAGCAGCGTAGCCGGAAGAGACAGGGAGGCCGGGGCCAACGTCCTGACTTTC
TRBV19,TRBD1,TRBJ2-2,once,CATTPTGQGAITGELFF,TGTGCTACTACCCCGACGGGACAGGGGGCGATCACCGGGGAGCTGTTTTTT
TRBV30,.,TRBJ2-2,.,CAWSGRLILAGELFF,TGTGCCTGGAGTGGGAGGCTAATCCTCGCCGGGGAGCTGTTTTTT
TRBV5-5,.,TRBJ2-3,.,CASSPTTGTDTQYF,TGTGCCAGCAGCCCAACTACTGGCACAGATACGCAGTATTTT
TRBV15,.,TRBJ2-5,.,CATSRRQQYQETQYF,TGTGCCACCAGCAGACGACAGCAGTACCAAGAGACCCAGTACTTC
TRBV5-1,.,TRBJ1-2,.,CASSTGTGANYGYTF,TGCGCCAGCAGCACGGGGACGGGAGCTAACTATGGCTACACCTTC
TRBV9,.,TRBJ2-1,.,CASSYTGNNEQFF,TGTGCCAGCAGCTATACGGGAAACAATGAGCAGTTCTTC
TRBV3-1/TRBV3-2,TRBD2,TRBJ2-7,.,CASSSHGTSGYEQYF,TGTGCCAGCTCCTCACATGGGACTAGCGGCTACGAGCAGTACTTC
TRBV6-5,.,TRBJ2-4,.,CASSTGISAKNIQYF,TGTGCCAGCAGTACAGGGATTTCAGCCAAAAACATTCAGTACTTC
TRBV7-2,.,TRBJ2-1,.,CASSFSGDEQFF,TGTGCCAGCAGCTTCTCAGGGGATGAGCAGTTCTTC
TRBV2,.,TRBJ1-1,.,CASSITGAGGTEAFF,TGTGCCAGCAGTATCACCGGGGCTGGGGGGACTGAAGCTTTCTTT
TRBV2,.,TRBJ1-6,.,CATGNTNSPLHF,TGTGCCACAGGAAATACAAATTCACCCCTCCACTTT
TRBV7-2,.,TRBJ2-1,.,CASSLAPGMGEQFF,TGTGCCAGCAGCTTAGCGCCGGGGATGGGGGAGCAGTTCTTC
TRBV24-1,.,TRBJ2-1,.,CAPRVPSSYNEQFF,TGTGCCCCCAGGGTCCCCAGCTCCTACAATGAGCAGTTCTTC
TRBV2,.,TRBJ2-1,.,CASIEGGRRNEQFF,TGTGCCAGCATCGAGGGAGGACGGAGGAATGAGCAGTTCTTC
TRBV4-3,.,TRBJ1-1,.,CASSQDQTVEAFF,TGCGCCAGCAGCCAAGACCAGACAGTAGAAGCTTTCTTT
TRBV18,.,TRBJ1-3,.,CASSPPGRLLSGNTIYF,TGTGCCAGCTCACCACCAGGGAGACTTCTCTCTGGAAACACCATATATTTT
TRBV19,TRBD1,TRBJ1-5,.,CASSTSGTASNQPQHF,TGTGCCAGTAGTACTTCCGGGACAGCAAGCAATCAGCCCCAGCATTTT
TRBV19,.,TRBJ1-1,.,CASSLARGSTEAFF,TGTGCCAGTAGTCTGGCTAGAGGAAGTACTGAAGCTTTCTTT
TRBV2,.,TRBJ2-6,.,CASSPTQVGSGANVLTF,TGTGCCAGCAGTCCGACCCAGGTCGGCTCTGGGGCCAACGTCCTGACTTTC
TRBV28,.,TRBJ1-6,.,CASSLGGGLTSPLHF,TGTGCCAGCAGTTTGGGGGGGGGCCTTACTTCACCCCTCCACTTT
TRBV11-2,TRBD2,TRBJ2-5,.,CASSSGTSGVQETQYF,TGTGCCAGCAGCTCTGGGACTAGCGGGGTTCAAGAGACCCAGTACTTC
TRBV6-1,.,TRBJ1-4,.,CASSEGQGNEKLFF,TGTGCCAGCAGTGAAGGCCAGGGAAATGAAAAACTGTTTTTT
TRBV7-2,.,TRBJ2-5,.,CASSLIGGAATQYF,TGTGCCAGCAGCCTAATTGGAGGGGCCGCGACCCAGTACTTC
TRBV7-2,.,TRBJ1-5,.,CASSFREPGQPQHF,TGTGCCAGCAGTTTCAGGGAACCGGGTCAGCCCCAGCATTTT
TRBV24-1,.,TRBJ2-4,.,CATSDRNIQYF,TGTGCCACCAGTGACAGAAACATTCAGTACTTC
TRBV6-6,.,TRBJ2-3,.,CASSYPDGRGTDTQYF,TGTGCCAGCAGTTACCCGGACGGACGGGGAACAGATACGCAGTATTTT
TRBV5-1,TRBD1,TRBJ2-5,.,CASSLDRGYGTQYF,TGCGCCAGCAGCTTGGACAGGGGTTATGGGACCCAGTACTTC